The rows below give T cell receptor beta chains drawn from one sample of a study of CD8 T cells in ankylosing spondylitis. TCRdb ran MiXCR on the 5' RACE reads and lists one entry per CDR3 protein. Found here are around 130,000 distinct CDR3 sequences, about 13% of them singletons; the top ten hold 2.5% to 3%. The source material was blood, either unsorted or a sorted T cell fraction (not recorded which). The receptors derive from a female donor with ankylosing spondylitis or in good health (not recorded which). Each CDR3 is given with its conserved first and last residue. A D gene is named only where the DNA matches it firmly. Clone size is stated in some rows and not others, as once, few, many or a class when expanded.

V	size	J	D	DNA	CDR3
TRBV12-3/TRBV12-4	few	TRBJ2-2	-	TGTGCCAGCACCTGGGGGGGCAAGACCGGGGAGCTGTTTTTT	CASTWGGKTGELFF
TRBV27	few	TRBJ2-7	-	TGTGCCAGCAGTTCCCTTCTAGGGGGGTACGAGCAGTACTTC	CASSSLLGGYEQYF
TRBV5-1	-	TRBJ2-1	-	TGCGCCAGCAGCATCAATGAATCCTACAATGAGCAGTTCTTC	CASSINESYNEQFF
TRBV5-1	many	TRBJ2-7	-	TGCGCCAGCAGGCCGGCGGGGACGCCCGGGGACGAGCAGTACTTC	CASRPAGTPGDEQYF
TRBV24-1	-	TRBJ2-2	-	TGTGCCACCAGGAGCCGGGTCAACACCGGGGAGCTGTTTTTT	CATRSRVNTGELFF
TRBV23-1	-	TRBJ2-4	-	TGCGCCAGCAGTCTCCGAGCGGGAAACATTCAGTACTTC	CASSLRAGNIQYF
TRBV7-2	-	TRBJ1-4	-	TGTGCCAGCAGCCCGGGTGGTTCCGGGCTTAATGAAAAACTGTTTTTT	CASSPGGSGLNEKLFF
TRBV6-1	many	TRBJ2-3	-	TGTGCCACCCTACAGGGAGAGCGGGGCACAGATACGCAGTATTTT	CATLQGERGTDTQYF
TRBV20-1	-	TRBJ2-1	TRBD2	TGCAGTGCTAGGGGGTTAGCGGGAGAAAAGAATGAGCAGTTCTTC	CSARGLAGEKNEQFF
TRBV7-2	-	TRBJ2-3	TRBD2	TGTGCCAGCAGCTATAGCGGGGGGAGCACAGATACGCAGTATTTT	CASSYSGGSTDTQYF
TRBV5-1	-	TRBJ1-2	TRBD1	TGCGCCAGCAGCTTGGACGGACAGGGCGGGCATGGCTACACCTTC	CASSLDGQGGHGYTF
TRBV11-2	few	TRBJ2-5	-	TGTGCCAGCAGCATAGGGGTTAAAGAGACCCAGTACTTC	CASSIGVKETQYF
TRBV29-1	-	TRBJ2-7	-	TGCAGCGTTGTTGCAGGGCGGACCTACGAGCAGTACTTC	CSVVAGRTYEQYF
TRBV12-3/TRBV12-4	many	TRBJ1-1	-	TGTGCCAGCAGTTTCCAGGGCCTGAACACTGAAGCTTTCTTT	CASSFQGLNTEAFF
TRBV7-8	-	TRBJ2-4	-	TGTGCCAGCAGCTCCGCGGGCCGACGGAACACTCAGTACTTC	CASSSAGRRNTQYF
TRBV24-1	many	TRBJ2-1	-	TGTGCCACCAGTGATGGGGGGAGAGGCCTCAATGAGCAGTTCTTC	CATSDGGRGLNEQFF
TRBV29-1	many	TRBJ2-3	-	TGCAGCGTTGAAGGGGAGGGACACACAGATACGCAGTATTTT	CSVEGEGHTDTQYF
TRBV5-1	many	TRBJ2-2	TRBD1	TGCGCCAGCAGCACGCGGACAGGGGACACCGGGGAGCTGTTTTTT	CASSTRTGDTGELFF
TRBV24-1	-	TRBJ1-5	-	TGTGCCACCAGTGAGCAGGGAAGCAATCAGCCCCAGCATTTT	CATSEQGSNQPQHF
TRBV5-1	few	TRBJ2-5	-	TGCGCCAGCAGCTTGGGGTACGGGGATCAAGAGACCCAGTACTTC	CASSLGYGDQETQYF
TRBV7-9	many	TRBJ2-5	TRBD2	TGTGCCAGCAGCCCAGGACTAGCGGTAGAAGAGACCCAGTACTTC	CASSPGLAVEETQYF
TRBV5-1	-	TRBJ2-2	-	TGCGCCAGCAGCTTGGCCCTGGGGGCCGGGGAGCTGTTTTTT	CASSLALGAGELFF
TRBV3-1	-	TRBJ1-6	-	TGTGCCAGCAGCCAAGGGACTGGGAATTCACCCCTCCACTTT	CASSQGTGNSPLHF
TRBV12-3/TRBV12-4	many	TRBJ1-2	-	TGTGCCAGCAGTTTCGTCCAGGGGATTGCTGGCTACACCTTC	CASSFVQGIAGYTF
TRBV27	-	TRBJ2-2	TRBD1	TGTGCCAGCAGCAGAACGTCGACAGGGTGGACGAACACCGGGGAGCTGTTTTTT	CASSRTSTGWTNTGELFF
TRBV29-1	many	TRBJ2-3	-	TGCAGCGTTGAGCCCTCCCAAAGCACAGATACGCAGTATTTT	CSVEPSQSTDTQYF
TRBV20-1	many	TRBJ2-3	TRBD2	TGCAGTGCACCCAGCGGGGTTTATACGCAGTATTTT	CSAPSGVYTQYF
TRBV29-1	many	TRBJ2-1	TRBD2	TGCAGCGTTGGGCCGGGACTAGCGGTATACAATGAGCAGTTCTTC	CSVGPGLAVYNEQFF
TRBV7-2	many	TRBJ2-4	TRBD2	TGTGCCAGCAGCCCACGGAATGGGACTATCTTCAAAAACATTCAGTACTTC	CASSPRNGTIFKNIQYF
TRBV7-9	many	TRBJ2-1	-	TGTGCCAGCAGCTTAACAGAGAACAATGAGCAGTTCTTC	CASSLTENNEQFF
TRBV7-2	-	TRBJ2-3	TRBD2	TGTGCCAGCACCTCACCGCTAGCGGGGAGCACAGATACGCAGTATTTT	CASTSPLAGSTDTQYF
TRBV28	-	TRBJ2-7	-	TGTGCCAGCAGTCAACCGGGACCCCTCTACGAGCAGTACTTC	CASSQPGPLYEQYF
TRBV29-1	many	TRBJ2-1	-	TGCAGCGTTGACGGGTTGGAAGGGAATGAGCAGTTCTTC	CSVDGLEGNEQFF
TRBV20-1	few	TRBJ1-5	-	TGCAGTGCGCCAAAACAGGGTTTCGATCAGCCCCAGCATTTT	CSAPKQGFDQPQHF
TRBV20-1	-	TRBJ2-7	-	TGCAGTGCTAAAAATGGGGAGCAGTACTTC	CSAKNGEQYF
TRBV11-1	many	TRBJ2-1	-	TGTGCCAGCAGCCCCGGGACCGAGTGGCAGTTCTTC	CASSPGTEWQFF
TRBV20-1	once	TRBJ2-1	-	TGCAGTGCTAGAGATTCGAAGGGAATAAGCAATGAGCAGTTCTTC	CSARDSKGISNEQFF
TRBV9	many	TRBJ2-2	TRBD2	TGTGCCAGCAGCGCCTTAGCGGGGGCAAACACCGGGGAGCTGTTTTTT	CASSALAGANTGELFF
TRBV12-3/TRBV12-4	many	TRBJ2-1	-	TGTGCCAGCCTAAGGGACGGACCCTACAATGAGCAGTTCTTC	CASLRDGPYNEQFF
TRBV7-9	-	TRBJ1-4	-	TGTGCCAGCAGCCCCGACCCCGGGGGCGAAAAACTGTTTTTT	CASSPDPGGEKLFF